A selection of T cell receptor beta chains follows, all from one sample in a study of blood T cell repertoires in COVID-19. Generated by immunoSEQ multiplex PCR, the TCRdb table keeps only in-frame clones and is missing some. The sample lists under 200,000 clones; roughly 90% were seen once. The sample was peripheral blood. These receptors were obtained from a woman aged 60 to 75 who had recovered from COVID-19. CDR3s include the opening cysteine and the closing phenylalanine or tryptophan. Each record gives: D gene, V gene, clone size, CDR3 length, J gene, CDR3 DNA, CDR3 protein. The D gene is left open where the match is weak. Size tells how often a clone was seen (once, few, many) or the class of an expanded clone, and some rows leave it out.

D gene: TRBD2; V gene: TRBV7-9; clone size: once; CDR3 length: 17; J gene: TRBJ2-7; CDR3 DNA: TGTGCCAGCAGAATCTCCGGGGGGAGCGGGGGGAAGTACGAGCAGTACTTC; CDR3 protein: CASRISGGSGGKYEQYF
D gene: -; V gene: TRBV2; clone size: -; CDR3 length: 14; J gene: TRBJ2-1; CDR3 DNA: TGTGCCAGCAGTAAAATGAGCTCCTACAATGAGCAGTTCTTC; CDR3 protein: CASSKMSSYNEQFF
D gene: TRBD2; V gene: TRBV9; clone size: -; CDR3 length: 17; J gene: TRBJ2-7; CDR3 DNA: TGTGCCAGCAGCGTAGGGCTAGCGGGGGGTCCAACCTACGAGCAGTACTTC; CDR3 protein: CASSVGLAGGPTYEQYF
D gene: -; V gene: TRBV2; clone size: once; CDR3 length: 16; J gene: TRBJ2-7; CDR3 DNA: TGTGCCAGCAGTGAAGCGCCGGACATGAGCTCCTACGAGCAGTACTTC; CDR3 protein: CASSEAPDMSSYEQYF
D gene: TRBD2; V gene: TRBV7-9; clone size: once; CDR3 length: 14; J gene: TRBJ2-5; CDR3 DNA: TGTGCCAGCAGCCGGACTAGCGGGCAAGAGACCCAGTACTTC; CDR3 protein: CASSRTSGQETQYF
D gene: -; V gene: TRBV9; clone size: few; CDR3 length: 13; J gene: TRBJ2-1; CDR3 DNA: TGTGCCAGCAGCGCCCGTTCCTACAATGAGCAGTTCTTC; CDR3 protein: CASSARSYNEQFF
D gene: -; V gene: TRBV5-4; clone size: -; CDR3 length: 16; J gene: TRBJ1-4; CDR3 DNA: TGTGCCAGCAGCTCCGAGACGGGACACTCAAATGAAAAACTGTTTTTT; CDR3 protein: CASSSETGHSNEKLFF
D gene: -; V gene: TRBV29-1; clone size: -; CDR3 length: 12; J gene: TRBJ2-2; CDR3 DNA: TGCAGCGTTGCAGGGAACACCGGGGAGCTGTTTTTT; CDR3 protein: CSVAGNTGELFF
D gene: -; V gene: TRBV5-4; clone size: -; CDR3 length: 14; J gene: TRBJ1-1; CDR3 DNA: TGTGCCAGCAGCTTGGAACAGGTGCACACTGAAGCTTTCTTT; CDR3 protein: CASSLEQVHTEAFF
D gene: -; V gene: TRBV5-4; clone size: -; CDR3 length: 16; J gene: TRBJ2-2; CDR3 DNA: TGTGCCAGCAGCTCGCAGGGGGGCGCGAACACCGGGGAGCTGTTTTTT; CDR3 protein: CASSSQGGANTGELFF
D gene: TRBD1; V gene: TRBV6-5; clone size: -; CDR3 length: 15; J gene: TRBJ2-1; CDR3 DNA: TGTGCCAGCAGTTTCGACAGGGGCCCCTACAATGAGCAGTTCTTC; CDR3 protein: CASSFDRGPYNEQFF
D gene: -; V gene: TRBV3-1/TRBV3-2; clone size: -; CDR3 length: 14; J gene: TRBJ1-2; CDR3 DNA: TGTGCCAGCAGCCAAGAGCGCCAGGGCTATGGCTACACCTTC; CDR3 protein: CASSQERQGYGYTF
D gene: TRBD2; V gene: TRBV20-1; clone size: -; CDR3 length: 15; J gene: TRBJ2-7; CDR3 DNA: TGCAGTGCTAGTTTAGCGGGGGGTCTCTCCTACGAGCAGTACTTC; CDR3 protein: CSASLAGGLSYEQYF
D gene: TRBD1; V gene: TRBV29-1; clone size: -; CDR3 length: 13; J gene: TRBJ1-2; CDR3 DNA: TGCAGCGTTGAGACAGGGGGGATTGGTGGCTACACCTTC; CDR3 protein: CSVETGGIGGYTF
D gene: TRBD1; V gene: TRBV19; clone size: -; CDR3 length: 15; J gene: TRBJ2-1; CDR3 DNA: TGTGCCAGTAGTATCGGGGACAGGACTCGCAATGAGCAGTTCTTC; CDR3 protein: CASSIGDRTRNEQFF
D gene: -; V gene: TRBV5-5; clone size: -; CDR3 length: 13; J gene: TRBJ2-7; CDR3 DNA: TGTGCCAGCAGCTTGGGGGAGAGGGTCCTGCAGTACTTC; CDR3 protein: CASSLGERVLQYF
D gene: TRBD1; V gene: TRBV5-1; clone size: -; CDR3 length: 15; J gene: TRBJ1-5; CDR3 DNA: TGCGCCAGCAGCTTGGGGGACAGGGGCAATCAGCCCCAGCATTTT; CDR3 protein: CASSLGDRGNQPQHF
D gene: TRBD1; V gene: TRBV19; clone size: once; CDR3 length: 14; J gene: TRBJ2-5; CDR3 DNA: TGTGCCAGTAGTACCCAGGGGGATCAAGAGACCCAGTACTTC; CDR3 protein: CASSTQGDQETQYF
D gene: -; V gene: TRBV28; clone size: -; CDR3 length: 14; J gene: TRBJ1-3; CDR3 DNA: TGTGCCAGCAGCCTAGACCACTCTGGAAACACCATATATTTT; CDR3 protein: CASSLDHSGNTIYF
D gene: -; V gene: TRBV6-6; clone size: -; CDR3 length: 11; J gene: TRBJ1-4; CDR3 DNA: TGTGCCAGCCGCGCTGAAGAAAAACTGTTTTTT; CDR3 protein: CASRAEEKLFF
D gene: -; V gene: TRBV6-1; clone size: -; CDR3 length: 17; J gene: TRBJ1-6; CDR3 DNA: TGTGCCAGCAGTGAAGCGCGGAGTAGCCTATATAATTCACCCCTCCACTTT; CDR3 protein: CASSEARSSLYNSPLHF
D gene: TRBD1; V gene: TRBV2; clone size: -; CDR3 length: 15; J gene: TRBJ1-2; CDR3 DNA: TGTGCCAGCAGGCCGGGACAGAATTATAACTATGGCTACACCTTC; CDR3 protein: CASRPGQNYNYGYTF
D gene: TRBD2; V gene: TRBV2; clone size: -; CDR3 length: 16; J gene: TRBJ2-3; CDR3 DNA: TGTGCCAGCAGTGATTCGCTAGCGGGGGGAATAGATACGCAGTATTTT; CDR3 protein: CASSDSLAGGIDTQYF
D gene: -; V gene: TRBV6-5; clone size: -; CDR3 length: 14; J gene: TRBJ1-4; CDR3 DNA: TGTGCCAGCAGTTACTCCGGACAGAATGAAAAACTGTTTTTT; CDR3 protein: CASSYSGQNEKLFF
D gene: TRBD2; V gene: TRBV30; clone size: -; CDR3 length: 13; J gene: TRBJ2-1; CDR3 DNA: TGTGCCTGGGGAAAACTAGCGGGCGATGAGCAGTTCTTC; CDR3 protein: CAWGKLAGDEQFF
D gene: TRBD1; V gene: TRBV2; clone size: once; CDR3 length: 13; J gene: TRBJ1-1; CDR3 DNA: TGTGCCAGCAGCGCCTGGCAGGGGGAAGAAGCTTTCTTT; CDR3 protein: CASSAWQGEEAFF
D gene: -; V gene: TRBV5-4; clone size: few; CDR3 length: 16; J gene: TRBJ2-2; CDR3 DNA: TGTGCCAGCAGCTTACGACAGCTCCCGGACACCGGGGAGCTGTTTTTT; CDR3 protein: CASSLRQLPDTGELFF
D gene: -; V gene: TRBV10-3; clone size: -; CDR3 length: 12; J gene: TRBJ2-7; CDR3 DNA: TGTGCCATCAGTAAACAGGCGGGGGAGCAGTACTTC; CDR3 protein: CAISKQAGEQYF
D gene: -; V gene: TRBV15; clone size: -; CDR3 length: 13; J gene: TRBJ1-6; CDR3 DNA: TGTGCCACCAGCAGAGGACAGAATTCACCCCTCCACTTT; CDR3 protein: CATSRGQNSPLHF
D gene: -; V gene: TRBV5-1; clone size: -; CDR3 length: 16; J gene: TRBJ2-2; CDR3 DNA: TGCGCCAGCAGCTTGGTACAGGGAGGGACCACCGGGGAGCTGTTTTTT; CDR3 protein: CASSLVQGGTTGELFF
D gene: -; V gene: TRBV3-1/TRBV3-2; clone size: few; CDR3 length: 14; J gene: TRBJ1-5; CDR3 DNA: TGTGCCAGCAGCCAAACCAACAGGAATCAGCCCCAGCATTTT; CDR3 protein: CASSQTNRNQPQHF